These 10 T cell receptor beta chains were all obtained from the same sample, sequenced in a study of blood T cells in healthy people across ages. Then a second PCR, running roughly 7 to 11 cycles, was carried out with a sample-barcoded 5' primer and a J-beta primer mix. One entry per CDR3 protein, called by TCRdb with MiXCR from the 5' RACE reads. The table records about 780,000 distinct CDR3 sequences, 62% of them present only once. The sample consisted of blood. Receptor source: a man younger than 40 in good health.

The count of this clonotype is one. The chain uses TRBV7-8 and TRBJ1-2; no clear D gene. The CDR3 is 13 residues long. Trimming left V 5 bases short and J 4 bases short, with 11 bases between. The germline gives CDR1 SGHVS, CDR2 FQNEAQ. CDR3 DNA sequence: TGTGCCAGCAGCCAGGAACAGCCCTATGGCTACACCTTC. It codes for CASSQEQPYGYTF.

V gene TRBV7-2 combines with J gene TRBJ2-3, with D possibly TRBD1 on 6 matching bases. Trimming took off 5 bases at V and 1 base at J, with 13 bases between the two ends. The CDR3 is 15 amino acids. Germline loops: CDR1 SGHTA, CDR2 FQGNSA. The CDR3 coding sequence is TGTGCCAGCAGCGGACCAGGGGACCGCACAGATACGCAGTATTTT. It specifies CASSGPGDRTDTQYF.

The chain carries TRBV20-1 and TRBJ2-5, with 10 positions matching TRBD1. Germline-derived CDR1 and CDR2 are DFQATT and SNEGSKA (reference sequence). V lost 4 bases, J lost 3 bases, and 8 bases stayed unmatched. The CDR3 length is 15 residues. Here the CDR3 DNA reads TGCAGTGCTATCCCCTACGGGACAGGGGAAGAGACCCAGTACTTC. It is translated as CSAIPYGTGEETQYF.

Worth noting for this clonotype: One end of the junction fails to match germline, which may point to a read error. J is TRBJ2-1 and V is TRBV9; 12 nucleotides agree with TRBD2. This CDR3 has 15 amino acids. CDR1 and CDR2 from the germline V gene are SGDLS and YYNGEE. In nucleotides, the CDR3 is TGTGCCTGCAGCGTAGCTAGCGGGGGGGCTAATGAGCAGTTCTTC. Protein sequence: CACSVASGGANEQFF.

In its sample, this clonotype was seen a few times. The rearrangement links TRBV7-9 to TRBJ1-2; D might be TRBD1 (5 bases). Germline values: CDR1 SEHNR, CDR2 FQNEAQ (reference sequence). The CDR3 runs 13 residues. V lost 2 bases to trimming and J lost 4 bases, with 8 bases between them. CDR3 loop: CASSLKGFYGYTF. The CDR3 nucleotides read TGTGCCAGCAGCTTAAAGGGGTTCTATGGCTACACCTTC.

The chain recombines TRBV20-1 with TRBJ2-7, with D possibly matching TRBD1 (5 bases). The CDR3 has 13 amino acids. V lost 6 bases to trimming and J lost 0 bases, with 12 bases between them. CDR1 and CDR2 from the germline V gene are DFQATT and SNEGSKA (reference sequence). CDR3 DNA sequence: TGCAGTGCATCCTTGACAGCCTCCTACGAGCAGTACTTC. Translation gives CSASLTASYEQYF.

V gene TRBV6-5 combines with J gene TRBJ1-1; maybe TRBD1 (5 bases). This CDR3 region has 14 residues. Germline V lookup: CDR1 MNHEY, CDR2 SVGAGI. Deletions cut 3 bases from V and 4 bases from J, with 12 bases between. The DNA for the CDR3 is TGTGCCAGCAGTTATCCGGGGGGGGGCACTGAAGCTTTCTTT. Amino acids: CASSYPGGGTEAFF.

The chain links TRBV2 to TRBJ2-3; 10 bases are shared with TRBD2. The germline gives CDR1 SNHLY, CDR2 FYNNEI. The V segment lost 2 bases and the J segment 4 bases; nucleotides outside the gene matches: 9. The CDR3 spans 17 residues. CDR3 nucleotide sequence: TGTGCCAGCAGTGAACCACCCCCAGGGACTAGCGCAGATACGCAGTATTTT. Protein sequence: CASSEPPPGTSADTQYF.

This chain links TRBV20-1 with TRBJ2-5; 11 bases match TRBD2. The V gene end was trimmed by 5 bases and the J gene end by 2 bases; junction bases not matched to a gene: 7. The germline V gene encodes CDR1 DFQATT and CDR2 SNEGSKA (reference sequence). CDR3 length equals 15 residues. The CDR3 DNA is TGCAGTGCTTTTCACGGGACTAGCGGACAAGAGACCCAGTACTTC. Encoded protein: CSAFHGTSGQETQYF.

On this clonotype itself: Being one base from a much bigger clone, this may be a read error. The rearrangement joins TRBV28 to TRBJ1-4; D is possibly TRBD1 (6 bases). CDR1 and CDR2 (germline): MDHEN, SYDVKM. The CDR3 consists of 16 residues. Written as DNA, the CDR3 is TGTGCCAGCAGTTTATTACAGGGTTCAACTAATGAAAGACTGTTTTTT. Protein: CASSLLQGSTNERLFF.